The 24 T cell receptor beta chains below all came from one sample that was sequenced in a study of early T cells in non-severe SARS-CoV-2 infection. Via MiXCR, TCRdb re-called the 5' RACE reads, giving one row per CDR3 protein. Of 85,000 to 120,000 distinct CDR3 sequences detected, about an eighth appear once; the ten largest clones hold about 6.2%. The material sequenced was whole blood. These receptors came from an adult who was a healthcare worker with PCR-confirmed SARS-CoV-2 infection or an uninfected control (not recorded which).

In this sample, this clonotype turned up once. The chain's CDR3 is CASSPRQRQYF. CDR3 bases: TGTGCCAGCAGTCCCAGACAGAGACAGTACTTC. The chain employs TRBV12-3 or TRBV12-4 and TRBJ2-7; a possible D gene is TRBD1 (5 bases). Trimming stripped 5 bases from V and 10 bases from J, with 12 bases between. CDR3 length: 11 residues.

This clonotype came up a few times. V gene TRBV3-1 combines with J gene TRBJ2-1, with TRBD1 matching 9 bases. Per germline, CDR1 LGHDT and CDR2 YNNKEL (reference sequence). V trimming: 1 base; J trimming: 5 bases; junction bases outside the gene matches: 6. CDR3 length: 16 residues. The CDR3 here is CASSQAPGQGDNEQFF. Here the CDR3 DNA reads TGTGCCAGCAGCCAAGCCCCGGGACAGGGAGACAATGAGCAGTTCTTC.

This clonotype was seen only a few times. J is TRBJ1-2 and V is TRBV20-1, with D unresolved. The CDR3 has 10 residues. Germline CDR1 is DFQATT and CDR2 is SNEGSKA (reference sequence). The V end lost 1 base, the J end lost 7 bases, and 4 bases lay between the germline ends. CDR3 DNA sequence: TGCAGTGCTAGAGCCGGTGGCTACACCTTC. Translating it yields CSARAGGYTF.

The chain combines TRBV19 with TRBJ2-1; TRBD2 matches at 15 bases. The V segment lost 9 bases and the J segment 5 bases; nucleotides outside the gene matches: 8. CDR3 length: 16 residues. The germline V gene encodes CDR1 LNHDA and CDR2 SQIVND (reference sequence). The CDR3 nucleotides read TGTGCCAGCCAAAGGGGGACTAGCGGGAGGAACAATGAGCAGTTCTTC. Translating it yields CASQRGTSGRNNEQFF.

V and J are TRBV28 and TRBJ1-6, with D unresolved. The CDR3 loop spans 11 amino acids. The V gene lost 6 bases and the J gene lost 10 bases, with 7 bases spanning the gap. Germline CDR1 is MDHEN and CDR2 is SYDVKM. The CDR3 reads CASSRWSPLHF. In DNA form, the CDR3 reads TGTGCCAGCAGCAGATGGTCACCCCTCCACTTT. Supplemented by reference TRBV28 and TRBJ1-6, the full variable domain reads DVKVTQSSRYLVKRTGEKVFLECVQDMDHENMFWYRQDPGLGLRLIYFSYDVKMKEKGDIPEGYSVSREKKERFSLILESASTNQTSMYLCASSRWSPLHFGNGTRLTVT.

Points on this clonotype: A read error is possible here, since a much larger clone lies one base away. The gene calls are TRBV6-1 and TRBJ2-4, with D hard to call. From germline, CDR1 is MNHNS and CDR2 SASEGT. This CDR3 has 11 amino acids. The CDR3: CTSSEVRIQYF. CDR3 bases: TGTACCAGCAGTGAAGTACGCATTCAGTACTTC.

The chain uses TRBV6-1 and TRBJ1-5, with a possible D match to TRBD1 (6 bases). V lost 5 bases to trimming and J lost 0 bases, with 14 bases between them. Germline V gene sequence: CDR1 MNHNS, CDR2 SASEGT. CDR3 length equals 16 residues. The CDR3 region has the DNA TGTGCCAGCAGTTTTTCCGGGGGCGATAGCAATCAGCCCCAGCATTTT. Its translation is CASSFSGGDSNQPQHF.

This clonotype showed up many times. This chain uses TRBV7-8 with TRBJ1-2; 7 nucleotides match TRBD1. J lost 6 bases, V lost 5 bases, and 9 bases had no gene match. In germline, CDR1 is SGHVS, CDR2 FQNEAQ. The CDR3 consists of 14 residues. The CDR3, as DNA: TGTGCCAGCAGCGGAATACAGGGGTATGATGGCTACACCTTC. Protein: CASSGIQGYDGYTF. The variable domain in full, with the rest retrieved from reference TRBV7-8 and TRBJ1-2, is GAGVSQSPRYKVAKRGQDVALRCDPISGHVSLFWYQQALGQGPEFLTYFQNEAQLDKSGLPSDRFFAERPEGSVSTLKIQRTQQEDSAVYLCASSGIQGYDGYTFGSGTRLTVV.

This clonotype was seen more than once but under ten times. This chain joins TRBV12-3 or TRBV12-4 and TRBJ1-1; 9 positions agree with TRBD1. Unmatched junction bases numbered 9, after V lost 6 bases and J lost 10 bases. The CDR3 is 13 amino acids. In DNA, the CDR3 is TGTGCCAGCAGCAGGGGACAGGGCGGAGGAGCTTTCTTT. Translating gives CASSRGQGGGAFF.

This clonotype came up many times. This sequence joins TRBV28 and TRBJ2-4, with a possible D match to TRBD2 (5 bases). The CDR3 runs to 16 residues. Per the germline V gene, CDR1 is MDHEN and CDR2 is SYDVKM. V was pared by 6 bases and J by 2 bases, with 17 bases between. The CDR3 here is CASRSRASLSKNIQYF. In DNA, the CDR3 is TGTGCCAGCAGATCGCGGGCGAGCCTGTCCAAAAACATTCAGTACTTC.

This clonotype has only one observation. This chain joins TRBV4-1 and TRBJ2-2; D uncertain. CDR1 is MGHRA, CDR2 YSYEKL, per germline. CDR3 length equals 16 residues. V lost 4 bases to trimming and J lost 2 bases, with 14 bases between them. CDR3 region: CASSPDPGRNTGELFF. CDR3 sequence (DNA): TGCGCCAGCAGCCCAGACCCCGGTCGAAACACCGGGGAGCTGTTTTTT.

The genes are TRBV29-1 and TRBJ2-7; 7 nucleotides match TRBD1. CDR3 size: 13 residues. The germline V gene has CDR1 SQVTM and CDR2 ANQGSEA. Unmatched junction bases numbered 7, after V lost 4 bases and J lost 4 bases. The CDR3 protein is CSVVKGARYEQYF. In DNA, the CDR3 is TGCAGCGTTGTCAAGGGGGCGCGGTACGAGCAGTACTTC.

This clonotype was recorded many times. The chain links TRBV19 to TRBJ2-1, with 9 bases fitting TRBD2. V dropped 7 bases and J dropped 7; count of bases not matched to a gene: 8. The germline V gene encodes CDR1 LNHDA and CDR2 SQIVND (reference sequence). CDR3 length: 14 amino acids. The CDR3 sequence is CASTLAGVRNEQFF. In nucleotides, the CDR3 is TGTGCCAGTACTTTAGCGGGAGTAAGGAATGAGCAGTTCTTC. The entire variable domain, with the rest obtained from reference TRBV19 and TRBJ2-1, is as follows: DGGITQSPKYLFRKEGQNVTLSCEQNLNHDAMYWYRQDPGQGLRLIYYSQIVNDFQKGDIAEGYSVSREKKESFPLTVTSAQKNPTAFYLCASTLAGVRNEQFFGPGTRLTVL.

This clonotype has a count of ten or more. This rearrangement joins TRBV29-1 to TRBJ1-2; no firm D call. V shed 2 bases and J shed 0 bases, with 4 bases lying between them. Germline V gene lookup returns CDR1 SQVTM and CDR2 ANQGSEA. The CDR3 has 12 amino acids. In DNA, the CDR3 is TGCAGCGTTGAAAAGGCTAACTATGGCTACACCTTC. It specifies CSVEKANYGYTF.

The chain is built from TRBV18 and TRBJ2-1, with D perhaps matching TRBD2 (6 bases). The CDR3 is made up of 16 amino acids. V dropped 1 base and J dropped 7 bases, with 17 bases sitting between them. CDR1 and CDR2 from the germline V gene are KGHSH and LQKENI. The CDR3 coding sequence is TGTGCCAGCTCACCACGTCACACCTCGGGGGTGAATGAGCAGTTCTTC. Residues: CASSPRHTSGVNEQFF. The entire variable domain, with the rest obtained from reference TRBV18 and TRBJ2-1, is as follows: NAGVMQNPRHLVRRRGQEARLRCSPMKGHSHVYWYRQLPEEGLKFMVYLQKENIIDESGMPKERFSAEFPKEGPSILRIQQVVRGDSAAYFCASSPRHTSGVNEQFFGPGTRLTVL.

This clonotype was seen at least ten times. The gene calls are TRBV6-5 and TRBJ2-7, with 10 bases identical to TRBD1. This CDR3 region has 14 residues. The trim removed 6 bases at V and 2 bases at J, leaving 4 bases unmatched. Per germline, CDR1 MNHEY and CDR2 SVGAGI. In nucleotides, the CDR3 is TGTGCCAGCAGCACGACAGGGGGCCCCTACGAGCAGTACTTC. Its protein is CASSTTGGPYEQYF.

There are a few counts of this clonotype. The V gene is TRBV5-4, the J gene TRBJ2-1; D gene uncertain. CDR1 SGHNT and CDR2 YYREEE come from the germline V gene (reference sequence). The CDR3 runs to 14 residues. Trimming removed 3 bases from V and 9 bases from J, with 16 bases in between. This CDR3 reads CASSSPLFTGEQFF. The CDR3 region has the DNA TGTGCCAGCAGCTCCCCTTTATTTACTGGTGAGCAGTTCTTC.

The gene calls are TRBV20-1 and TRBJ2-7; D may be TRBD1 or TRBD2 (5 bases each). Trimming stripped 4 bases from V and 4 bases from J, with 11 bases between. In germline, CDR1 is DFQATT, CDR2 SNEGSKA (reference sequence). This CDR3 comprises 12 residues. The CDR3 DNA sequence: TGCAGTGCTATGGCTGGGGGATACGAGCAGTACTTC. Encoded protein: CSAMAGGYEQYF.

This chain connects TRBV12-3 or TRBV12-4 to TRBJ1-3; D uncertain. This CDR3 comprises 13 residues. V lost 7 bases and J 4 bases, leaving 11 bases between the germline ends. The CDR3 DNA follows: TGTGCCAGCAATCGCCCGGCCGGAAACACCATATATTTT. This codes for CASNRPAGNTIYF.

This clonotype was observed many times. The V call is TRBV2, the J call TRBJ2-3; 8 nucleotides line up with TRBD2. CDR3 length: 15 residues. The V and J ends lost 6 bases and 5 bases, in that order; junction bases with no gene match: 10. Germline-derived CDR1 and CDR2 are SNHLY and FYNNEI. The CDR3 DNA reads as TGTGCCAGCAGGGAAAGCGGGAGTAGTGGAGATACGCAGTATTTT. This translates into CASRESGSSGDTQYF.

The sample holds a few counts of this clonotype. The chain has TRBV7-2 and TRBJ1-1, with unresolved D. This CDR3 is 14 amino acids long. Germline lookup yields CDR1 SGHTA and CDR2 FQGNSA. Trimming removed 3 bases from V and 1 base from J, with 9 bases in between. The chain's CDR3 is CASSFSSGNTEAFF. Written as DNA, the CDR3 is TGTGCCAGCAGCTTTTCGTCGGGGAACACTGAAGCTTTCTTT.

Many counts were recorded for this clonotype. The chain links TRBV6-1 to TRBJ2-7; maybe TRBD2 (5 bases). Germline CDR1 and CDR2: MNHNS and SASEGT. CDR3 length: 14 amino acids. V lost 2 bases, J lost 7 bases, and 15 bases lay in between. The CDR3, as DNA: TGTGCCAGCAGTGAAAGTGTGGCACCGGGGGAGCAGTACTTC. This translates into CASSESVAPGEQYF.

This sequence joins TRBV9 and TRBJ2-4; possibly TRBD1 for D (5 bases). Germline CDR1 is SGDLS and CDR2 is YYNGEE. V lost 0 bases to trimming and J lost 6 bases, with 16 bases between them. The CDR3 has 16 residues. CDR3 DNA sequence: TGTGCCAGCAGCGTAGAGGGCAGGGCCAACCGAAACATTCAGTACTTC. Translating gives CASSVEGRANRNIQYF. Combining the CDR3 with reference TRBV9 and TRBJ2-4 gives the whole variable domain DSGVTQTPKHLITATGQRVTLRCSPRSGDLSVYWYQQSLDQGLQFLIQYYNGEERAKGNILERFSAQQFPDLHSELNLSSLELGDSALYFCASSVEGRANRNIQYFGAGTRLSVL.

This clonotype was seen more than once but under ten times. V is TRBV11-2 and J is TRBJ1-1; TRBD1 might be the D (5 bases). The CDR3 runs 15 residues. The V gene's germline CDR1 is SGHAT and CDR2 FQNNGV. V gave up 6 bases and J gave up 1 base, with 15 bases separating them. The CDR3 DNA is TGTGCCAGCAGTACCGTGAGGGGCCCGAACACTGAAGCTTTCTTT. Protein product: CASSTVRGPNTEAFF. Looking up the rest from reference TRBV11-2 and TRBJ1-1 gives the full variable domain: EAGVAQSPRYKIIEKRQSVAFWCNPISGHATLYWYQQILGQGPKLLIQFQNNGVVDDSQLPKDRFSAERLKGVDSTLKIQPAKLEDSAVYLCASSTVRGPNTEAFFGQGTRLTVV.